Listed below are T cell receptor beta chains from one sample, sequenced in a study of blood T cell repertoires in COVID-19. Sequenced by immunoSEQ multiplex PCR; TCRdb stores in-frame clones only, minus some. This table holds hundreds of thousands of clones, around 90% found once. Specimen: peripheral blood. The receptors derive from a woman under 30 who had recovered from COVID-19. Each CDR3 is given with its conserved first and last residue. D genes are given only for firm matches. Only part of the rows carry a size: once, few, many, or a class if the clone is expanded.

D: TRBD2; J: TRBJ2-4; V: TRBV3-1/TRBV3-2; size: NA; DNA: TGTGCCAGCGGGGGAGGTAGCGGGACACTTTCAGCCAAAAACATTCAGTACTTC; CDR3: CASGGGSGTLSAKNIQYF
D: NA; J: TRBJ1-1; V: TRBV4-3; size: once; DNA: TGCGCCAGCAGCCAAGATTCCGGCAGGGCCACTGAAGCTTTCTTT; CDR3: CASSQDSGRATEAFF
D: TRBD1; J: TRBJ1-1; V: TRBV29-1; size: once; DNA: TGCAGCGCCGGGGGACAGTTAACTGAAGCTTTCTTT; CDR3: CSAGGQLTEAFF
D: TRBD2; J: TRBJ2-2; V: TRBV15; size: once; DNA: TGTGCCACCAATCGGACTAGCGGGGGGGAGCTGTTTTTT; CDR3: CATNRTSGGELFF
D: TRBD2; J: TRBJ2-5; V: TRBV4-3; size: NA; DNA: TGCGCCAGCAGCTTACTAGCGGGAGGGGAGACCCAGTACTTC; CDR3: CASSLLAGGETQYF
D: TRBD1; J: TRBJ1-6; V: TRBV30; size: NA; DNA: TGTGCCTGGAGAGTGACAGGGTCGAGCTCCTATAATTCACCCCTCCACTTT; CDR3: CAWRVTGSSSYNSPLHF
D: NA; J: TRBJ2-1; V: TRBV2; size: NA; DNA: TGTGCCAGCAGTGATAACAGCAATGAGCAGTTCTTC; CDR3: CASSDNSNEQFF
D: TRBD1; J: TRBJ1-1; V: TRBV12-5; size: NA; DNA: TGTGCTAGTGATACAGGGGGGACTGAAGCTTTCTTT; CDR3: CASDTGGTEAFF
D: NA; J: TRBJ2-2; V: TRBV24-1; size: NA; DNA: TGTGCCACCAGTAGCGACACCGGGGAGCTGTTTTTT; CDR3: CATSSDTGELFF
D: NA; J: TRBJ1-1; V: TRBV6-2/TRBV6-3; size: NA; DNA: TGTGCCAGCAGTTATTCCGTTATGGCGGTGAACACTGAAGCTTTCTTT; CDR3: CASSYSVMAVNTEAFF
D: NA; J: TRBJ1-1; V: TRBV7-9; size: NA; DNA: TGTGCCAGCAGCGCCCCCACAGGGTTGAACACTGAAGCTTTCTTT; CDR3: CASSAPTGLNTEAFF
D: TRBD1; J: TRBJ2-5; V: TRBV27; size: NA; DNA: TGTGCCAGCAGTTCCATACAGGGGGCGCATGAGACCCAGTACTTC; CDR3: CASSSIQGAHETQYF
D: NA; J: TRBJ1-1; V: TRBV27; size: NA; DNA: TGTGCCAGCAGTTCGGATATGAAGGGGGCTGAAGCTTTCTTT; CDR3: CASSSDMKGAEAFF
D: NA; J: TRBJ1-2; V: TRBV7-9; size: once; DNA: TGTGCCAGCAGCACGACAGAAGAATTCTATGGCTACACCTTC; CDR3: CASSTTEEFYGYTF
D: TRBD2; J: TRBJ2-1; V: TRBV4-1; size: NA; DNA: TGCGCCAGCAGCCAGTTTCCGGGACTAGGTTCAAGCGATGAGCAGTTCTTC; CDR3: CASSQFPGLGSSDEQFF
D: TRBD1; J: TRBJ2-1; V: TRBV7-2; size: NA; DNA: TGTGCCAGCAGCTTAGGTCAGGGGGCTAATGAGCAGTTCTTC; CDR3: CASSLGQGANEQFF
D: NA; J: TRBJ1-2; V: TRBV4-2; size: NA; DNA: TGTGCCAGCAGCCAAGATACGGGAGGGGCCTATAACTATGGCTACACCTTC; CDR3: CASSQDTGGAYNYGYTF
D: NA; J: TRBJ2-5; V: TRBV5-1; size: once; DNA: TGCGCCAGCAGCTCCAGGGTTCTTCAAGAGACCCAGTACTTC; CDR3: CASSSRVLQETQYF
D: NA; J: TRBJ2-5; V: TRBV5-1; size: NA; DNA: TGCGCCAGCAGTCAAGAAGCGGTAGAGACCCAGTACTTC; CDR3: CASSQEAVETQYF
D: TRBD2; J: TRBJ2-1; V: TRBV7-6; size: NA; DNA: TGTGCCAGCAGAAGACTAGCGGTTGGGGTCAATGAGCAGTTCTTC; CDR3: CASRRLAVGVNEQFF
D: NA; J: TRBJ1-1; V: TRBV29-1; size: few; DNA: TGCAGCGCCATTCAGGGAAGCACTGAAGCTTTCTTT; CDR3: CSAIQGSTEAFF
D: TRBD1; J: TRBJ2-6; V: TRBV5-6; size: NA; DNA: TGTGCCAGCAGCCAGACAGGGACGCTCTCTGGGGCCAACGTCCTGACTTTC; CDR3: CASSQTGTLSGANVLTF
D: TRBD2; J: TRBJ2-4; V: TRBV6-2/TRBV6-3; size: NA; DNA: TGTGCCAGCAGTTACCGGGTAGCGGGACCCTCAAAAAACATTCAGTACTTC; CDR3: CASSYRVAGPSKNIQYF
D: NA; J: TRBJ2-2; V: TRBV13; size: NA; DNA: TGTGCCAGCAGCGTTAGCGGGGAGCTGTTTTTT; CDR3: CASSVSGELFF
D: TRBD1; J: TRBJ1-2; V: TRBV6-5; size: NA; DNA: TGTGCCAGCAGGCCGGCGGGACAGGGGAACTATGGCTACACCTTC; CDR3: CASRPAGQGNYGYTF
D: TRBD1; J: TRBJ1-1; V: TRBV24-1; size: NA; DNA: TGTGCCACCAGTGATTACAGGGGGACTGAAGCTTTCTTT; CDR3: CATSDYRGTEAFF
D: TRBD1; J: TRBJ1-1; V: TRBV29-1; size: NA; DNA: TGCAGCGTCGGGGGGACAGGGAATGGGGACACTGAAGCTTTCTTT; CDR3: CSVGGTGNGDTEAFF
D: NA; J: TRBJ1-2; V: TRBV25-1; size: NA; DNA: TGTGCCAGCAGTTTGAGCGGTACGGTGGTTCAGGGCTACACCTTC; CDR3: CASSLSGTVVQGYTF
D: TRBD1; J: TRBJ1-1; V: TRBV12-5; size: once; DNA: TGTGCTAGTGGGGGACAGGGGACTGAAGCTTTCTTT; CDR3: CASGGQGTEAFF
D: NA; J: TRBJ1-4; V: TRBV6-5; size: NA; DNA: TGTGCCAGCAGCCAGGTTACGGCTAATGAAAAACTGTTTTTT; CDR3: CASSQVTANEKLFF
D: NA; J: TRBJ2-5; V: TRBV3-1/TRBV3-2; size: NA; DNA: TGTGCCAGCAGACAAAAGTCTAAAGAGACCCAGTACTTC; CDR3: CASRQKSKETQYF
D: NA; J: TRBJ1-3; V: TRBV15; size: NA; DNA: TGTGCCATCCGTCGGGGGAAAACCTCTGGAAACACCATATATTTT; CDR3: CAIRRGKTSGNTIYF
D: NA; J: TRBJ1-2; V: TRBV5-6; size: NA; DNA: TGTGCCAGCAGCTGGAGAGGAGGGGCTAACTATGGCTACACCTTC; CDR3: CASSWRGGANYGYTF
D: NA; J: TRBJ1-4; V: TRBV7-9; size: NA; DNA: TGTGCCAGCAGCTTAGGGGGGCCGACTAATGAAAAACTGTTTTTT; CDR3: CASSLGGPTNEKLFF
D: TRBD2; J: TRBJ2-3; V: TRBV7-2; size: NA; DNA: TGTGCCAGCAGCCTGCGGACTAGGGATACGCAGTATTTT; CDR3: CASSLRTRDTQYF
D: TRBD1; J: TRBJ2-1; V: TRBV24-1; size: NA; DNA: TGTGCCACCAGTGATTTTGATCGGACAGGTGGCTTCTACAATGAGCAGTTCTTC; CDR3: CATSDFDRTGGFYNEQFF
D: NA; J: TRBJ2-5; V: TRBV9; size: NA; DNA: TGTGCCAGCAGCGCCCGAGGGTCGTCGCAGGAGACCCAGTACTTC; CDR3: CASSARGSSQETQYF
D: TRBD1; J: TRBJ1-1; V: TRBV11-2; size: NA; DNA: TGTGCCAGCAGCTTAGCGGGACAGGGTATCTTTCGGGCTTTCTTT; CDR3: CASSLAGQGIFRAFF
D: NA; J: TRBJ2-3; V: TRBV15; size: NA; DNA: TGTGCCACCAGCAGAGATGAGCGGATAACAGATACGCAGTATTTT; CDR3: CATSRDERITDTQYF
D: NA; J: TRBJ2-1; V: TRBV5-1; size: NA; DNA: TGCGCCAGCAGCCTATTAACCTACAATGAGCAGTTCTTC; CDR3: CASSLLTYNEQFF
D: TRBD2; J: TRBJ2-5; V: TRBV5-1; size: NA; DNA: TGCGCCAGCTCAATCGCCCCTAGCGGAGGGAAAGAGACCCAGTACTTC; CDR3: CASSIAPSGGKETQYF
D: TRBD1; J: TRBJ2-2; V: TRBV9; size: NA; DNA: TGTGCCAGCAGAGAAACCGGGACAGGGAACACCGGGGAGCTGTTTTTT; CDR3: CASRETGTGNTGELFF
D: NA; J: TRBJ2-1; V: TRBV6-5; size: NA; DNA: TGTGCCAGCTGTCTCATTGGGCGAAATATCAATGAGCAGTTCTTC; CDR3: CASCLIGRNINEQFF
D: NA; J: TRBJ2-3; V: TRBV6-5; size: NA; DNA: TGTGCCAGCCGTAGCGGACAAACTAGCACAGATACGCAGTATTTT; CDR3: CASRSGQTSTDTQYF
D: NA; J: TRBJ2-3; V: TRBV30; size: NA; DNA: TGTGCCTGCCAGACTAGTAATGGCGCAGATACGCAGTATTTT; CDR3: CACQTSNGADTQYF
D: TRBD1; J: TRBJ2-2; V: TRBV12-5; size: NA; DNA: TGTGCTAGTGGTTTGGCCCTACTCACGACAGGGTCAGGCACCGGGGAGCTGTTTTTT; CDR3: CASGLALLTTGSGTGELFF